Listed here is a single T cell receptor beta chain. Per the study methods: Quantification of nucleated cells was approximated via reference gene primer amplification. Method: immunoSEQ multiplex PCR; TCRdb's copy keeps in-frame clones and lacks some. The V and J calls and the clone size are those of that table, but D and trimming were determined from the DNA. The data contain approximately 110,000 clones, around 82% of them singletons. Trimming pared 7 bases from V and 2 bases from J, leaving 11 bases between. The CDR3 contains 13 residues. Germline V gene data show CDR1 as MNHEY and CDR2 as SVGAGI. This entry belongs to a study of blood T cell repertoires in COVID-19. Overall study: The cDNA or gDNA used as material had been derived from T cells, B-cell-depleted T cells, or PBMCs.

The source of this sequence is a woman aged 50 to 60 with acute or convalescent COVID-19. The V and J genes are TRBV6-5 and TRBJ2-5; D might be TRBD1 (6 bases). The sample consisted of peripheral blood. CDR3 coding DNA: TGTGCCAGCACGCGACAGGAACAAGAGACCCAGTACTTC. As protein: CASTRQEQETQYF.